The text below deals with one T cell receptor beta chain. The CDR3 spans 13 residues. Losses at the gene ends were 2 bases for V and 6 bases for J; bases not matched to a gene: 3. Germline lookup yields CDR1 GTSNPN and CDR2 SVGIG (reference sequence). The source of the sample is a study of blood T cell repertoires in COVID-19. Study information: T cells, B-cell-depleted T cells, or PBMCs supplied cDNA or gDNA.

As originally analysed: From reference gene primer amplification, estimates of nucleated cell counts were derived. Produced via immunoSEQ multiplex PCR; TCRdb's table is partial and in-frame only. The V and J calls and clone size are taken from that table; D and trimming were inferred from the DNA. The repertoire holds about 190,000 clones, 70% to 80% seen once, with 9.5% to 15% in the top ten. Sequenced sample: peripheral blood. The receptor comes from a woman in her forties or fifties with acute or convalescent COVID-19. The chain combines TRBV30 with TRBJ1-5, with 8 bases aligning to TRBD1. The CDR3 is CAWSPQGAQPQHF. The CDR3 nucleotides are TGTGCCTGGAGTCCCCAGGGGGCTCAGCCCCAGCATTTT.